Below are 12 T cell receptor beta chains sequenced from a single sample in a study of OX40 agonist ivuxolimab in advanced cancers. TCRdb's copy holds only in-frame clones and misses some; the assay was immunoSEQ multiplex PCR. The table records over 90,000 clones, 85% to 90% of them present only once. The specimen was CD4+ or CD8+ T cells sorted from blood, collected in a trial of the OX40 agonist ivuxolimab. The receptors originated from an adult with an advanced solid tumor such as melanoma, head and neck, liver or kidney cancer.

The genes are TRBV18 and TRBJ1-1; 7 bases map to TRBD1. This CDR3 is 15 amino acids long. Germline V gene data show CDR1 as KGHSH and CDR2 as LQKENI. V lost 6 bases to trimming and J lost 4 bases; unmatched junction nucleotides: 11. The CDR3 sequence: CASSPIEGATTEAFF. The CDR3, as DNA: TGTGCCAGCTCCCCTATCGAGGGGGCGACCACTGAAGCTTTCTTT.

V is TRBV7-2 and J is TRBJ2-1; perhaps TRBD2 as D (5 bases). In germline, CDR1 is SGHTA, CDR2 FQGNSA. This CDR3 comprises 17 residues. The V and J ends lost 5 bases and 0 bases respectively, with 17 bases between them. The CDR3 DNA reads as TGTGCCAGCAGCCAGCCTCGGGATCCGAGCTCCTACAATGAGCAGTTCTTC. The encoded protein is CASSQPRDPSSYNEQFF.

This chain links TRBV5-4 with TRBJ2-2, with TRBD2 identical over 7 bases. This CDR3 spans 15 amino acids. J gave up 6 bases and V 4 bases, and 9 bases lay outside the gene matches. CDR1 SGHNT and CDR2 YYREEE come from the germline V gene (reference sequence). The CDR3 protein is CASSVQTSRAGELFF. The CDR3 nucleotides are TGTGCCAGCAGCGTACAGACTAGCCGCGCCGGGGAGCTGTTTTTT.

The chain uses TRBV7-3 and TRBJ2-4; tentative D call: TRBD1 (5 bases). The CDR3 length is 13 residues. V dropped 5 bases and J dropped 7 bases, with 12 bases sitting between them. CDR1 is SGHTA, CDR2 FQGTGA, per germline. CDR3 protein: CASSEGAGNIQYF. DNA of the CDR3: TGTGCCAGCAGCGAAGGGGCCGGGAACATTCAGTACTTC.

The genes are TRBV27 and TRBJ2-7; D might be TRBD1 (6 bases). Germline values: CDR1 MNHEY, CDR2 SMNVEV (reference sequence). Trimming took 5 bases from V and 3 from J, leaving 17 bases between them. This CDR3 has 15 residues. The CDR3 reads CASSPLPRGIYEQYF. CDR3 nucleotide sequence: TGTGCCAGCAGTCCTCTCCCAAGGGGGATCTACGAGCAGTACTTC.

This sequence joins TRBV4-1 and TRBJ1-1; the match to TRBD1 covers 9 bases. The trim removed 1 base at V and 2 bases at J, leaving 2 bases unmatched. The CDR3 contains 15 residues. CDR1 is MGHRA and CDR2 is YSYEKL in the germline V gene. The CDR3 bases are TGCGCCAGCAGCCAAGGGGACAGGGACAACACTGAAGCTTTCTTT. Its protein product is CASSQGDRDNTEAFF.

This chain joins TRBV6-6 and TRBJ2-1, with D perhaps matching TRBD1 or TRBD2 (5 bases each). V lost 2 bases and J 7 bases, leaving 15 bases between the germline ends. The germline V gene has CDR1 MNHNY and CDR2 SVGAGI (reference sequence). The CDR3 runs to 15 residues. The CDR3 reads CASSYGGVGINEQFF. CDR3 DNA sequence: TGTGCCAGCAGTTACGGGGGTGTGGGTATTAATGAGCAGTTCTTC.

The chain couples TRBV6-5 to TRBJ2-5; TRBD2 might be the D (6 bases). The last part of the DNA fits TRBJ2-7 better; the J call may be wrong. CDR1 is MNHEY, CDR2 SVGAGI, per germline. The CDR3 is 13 residues long. The CDR3 DNA follows: TGTGCCAGCAGCAAGACTAGGTTCCACGAGCAGTACTTC. Protein: CASSKTRFHEQYF.

The V gene is TRBV12-5, the J gene TRBJ2-7; 9 nucleotides line up with TRBD1. V lost 10 bases to trimming and J lost 4 bases; unmatched junction nucleotides: 11. This CDR3 has 14 amino acids. Germline CDR1 reads LGHNT; CDR2 reads FRNRAP. The CDR3 protein is CATPDRGVGYEQYF. The CDR3 nucleotides are TGTGCTACCCCCGACAGGGGGGTAGGATACGAGCAGTACTTC.

About this clone: Other DNA sequences within the sample encode an identical CDR3. The chain links TRBV6-1 to TRBJ1-5; D remains ambiguous. The CDR3 contains 14 residues. Looked up from germline, CDR1 is MNHNS and CDR2 is SASEGT. V lost 7 bases and J 0 bases, leaving 10 bases between the germline ends. CDR3 region: CASNRGLSNQPQHF. The CDR3 bases are TGTGCCAGCAACAGAGGTCTTAGCAATCAGCCCCAGCATTTT.

This chain connects TRBV27 to TRBJ1-4; 7 bases match TRBD1. This CDR3 comprises 15 residues. Germline values: CDR1 MNHEY, CDR2 SMNVEV (reference sequence). V shed 5 bases, J shed 4 bases, and the junction held 7 bases outside the gene matches. The CDR3 reads CASSNRGGGNEKLFF. The CDR3 region has the DNA TGTGCCAGCAGTAACAGGGGCGGGGGTAATGAAAAACTGTTTTTT.

The CDR3 region is CASSAARSGYGYTF. Written as DNA, the CDR3 is TGTGCCAGCAGCGCGGCACGTTCCGGCTATGGCTACACCTTC. The chain has TRBV9 and TRBJ1-2; no reliable D call. The CDR3 is 14 residues long. Germline CDR1 and CDR2: SGDLS and YYNGEE. Trimming shortened V by 3 bases and J by 4 bases, and 13 bases separated the two germline ends. Looking up the rest from reference TRBV9 and TRBJ1-2 gives the full variable domain: DSGVTQTPKHLITATGQRVTLRCSPRSGDLSVYWYQQSLDQGLQFLIQYYNGEERAKGNILERFSAQQFPDLHSELNLSSLELGDSALYFCASSAARSGYGYTFGSGTRLTVV.